This TCR beta chain was observed in a study of CD8+ T cells in alopecia areata. cDNA reverse transcribed from extracted RNA served as the sequencing template. Measured with immunoSEQ multiplex PCR; TCRdb has only the in-frame clones, and not every one. Of 75,000 to 85,000 clones in the sample, around two thirds were seen once. Whole-study findings and limits: In patients, TCRs were shared less clearly than in mice, and HLA may possibly be involved. Among the cells sequenced in scalp samples are also the resident alphabeta T cells of normal skin. An increase in clonality over normal scalp was evident in lesional scalp, especially alopecia totalis/universalis.

Comments on this clone: Its matching antigen is unknown.

Treatment: oral pan-JAK inhibitor, 5-10 mg twice daily. The germline V gene encodes CDR1 MDHEN and CDR2 SYDVKM. The V gene lost 2 bases and the J gene lost 4 bases, with 12 bases spanning the gap. The CDR3 sequence is 15 residues long. This chain connects TRBV28 to TRBJ2-1; the D gene is possibly TRBD1 (6 bases). This clonotype was obtained from a human donor with alopecia areata. The starting material was CD8+ T cells sorted from blood, obtained at week 24, from a patient treated with tofacitinib. This CDR3 reads CASSLIPGQYNEQFF. In nucleotides, the CDR3 is TGTGCCAGCAGTTTAATCCCCGGACAGTACAATGAGCAGTTCTTC.